Listed here are 23 T cell receptor beta chains from one sample, sequenced in a study of blood T cell repertoires in COVID-19. Some clones are missing from TCRdb's copy, which holds only in-frame ones; the method was immunoSEQ multiplex PCR. This table has 350,000 to 400,000 clones, 75% to 90% appearing once. Sequencing was done on a sample of peripheral blood. The receptor source for this set is a woman aged 60-70 years with COVID-19, enrolled during active disease.

This clone came up once. The chain has TRBV27 and TRBJ2-1, with a tentative D call TRBD2 (5 bases). The germline gives CDR1 MNHEY, CDR2 SMNVEV (reference sequence). The CDR3 is made up of 14 amino acids. The V end was cut by 6 bases, the J end by 4 bases, with 13 bases between. Here the CDR3 reads CASSSGLRYNEQFF. CDR3 coding DNA: TGTGCCAGCAGCTCAGGACTGCGATACAATGAGCAGTTCTTC.

This clone came up once. This chain uses TRBV6-5 with TRBJ2-4; TRBD1 matches at 10 bases. The J segment lost 11 bases and the V segment lost 4 bases, leaving 5 bases of the junction unmatched. The CDR3 covers 13 residues. The germline gives CDR1 MNHEY, CDR2 SVGAGI. CDR3 protein: CASSWTGGLVQYF. The CDR3 DNA reads TGTGCCAGCAGTTGGACAGGGGGTCTGGTTCAGTACTTC.

V gene TRBV13 combines with J gene TRBJ2-2; tentatively, D is TRBD1 (5 bases). CDR1 is PRHDT, CDR2 FYEKMQ, per germline (reference sequence). The CDR3 has 16 residues. Trimming removed 0 bases at V and 6 bases at J, with 14 bases between. CDR3 sequence reads: CASSLGRSRVSGELFF. CDR3 DNA sequence: TGTGCCAGCAGCTTAGGTAGGAGCAGGGTTTCCGGGGAGCTGTTTTTT. Combining the CDR3 with reference TRBV13 and TRBJ2-2 gives the whole variable domain AAGVIQSPRHLIKEKRETATLKCYPIPRHDTVYWYQQGPGQDPQFLISFYEKMQSDKGSIPDRFSAQQFSDYHSELNMSSLELGDSALYFCASSLGRSRVSGELFFGEGSRLTVL.

The chain carries TRBV9 and TRBJ1-6; TRBD1 matches at 7 bases. The CDR3 totals 15 residues. Germline values: CDR1 SGDLS, CDR2 YYNGEE. V gave up 5 bases and J gave up 6 bases; unmatched junction bases: 8. The CDR3 region is CASSGGGTVNSPLHF. The DNA of the CDR3 is TGTGCCAGCAGTGGAGGGGGGACAGTTAATTCACCCCTCCACTTT.

The chain employs TRBV5-1 and TRBJ2-5, with D possibly matching TRBD2 (5 bases). Trimming stripped 5 bases from V and 2 bases from J, with 19 bases between. This CDR3 comprises 16 residues. Germline CDR1 and CDR2: SGHRS and YFSETQ. The CDR3 loop is CASRGFIGLLQETQYF. The CDR3 nucleotides read TGCGCCAGCAGAGGCTTTATAGGACTGCTACAAGAGACCCAGTACTTC.

For this clone: Other DNA sequences from this sample encode an identical CDR3 as well. The chain links TRBV5-1 to TRBJ2-2, with 9 positions matching TRBD1. The V gene end was trimmed by 4 bases and the J gene end by 1 base; junction bases not matched to a gene: 2. The length of the CDR3 is 15 residues. The germline V gene has CDR1 SGHRS and CDR2 YFSETQ. The DNA of the CDR3 is TGCGCCAGCAGCAGGGGACAGGGGAACACCGGGGAGCTGTTTTTT. It specifies CASSRGQGNTGELFF.

The chain is built from TRBV2 and TRBJ2-3; a weak D match, TRBD1 (6 bases). The V end lost 0 bases, the J end lost 8 bases, and 15 bases lay between the germline ends. From germline, CDR1 is SNHLY and CDR2 FYNNEI. This CDR3 has 15 amino acids. CDR3 amino acids: CASSEAQGPGGTQYF. The CDR3 bases are TGTGCCAGCAGTGAAGCGCAGGGGCCAGGCGGTACGCAGTATTTT.

V gene TRBV6-4 combines with J gene TRBJ2-7; D may be TRBD2 (5 bases). V lost 1 base and J 4 bases, leaving 17 bases between the germline ends. CDR3 length equals 16 residues. Looked up from germline, CDR1 is MRHNA and CDR2 is SNTAGT. The CDR3 sequence is CASSDFARAREYEQYF. The DNA of the CDR3 is TGTGCCAGCAGTGACTTTGCAAGGGCCCGGGAATACGAGCAGTACTTC.

The chain has TRBV30 and TRBJ1-1, with D possibly being TRBD1 (5 bases). Trimming cost V 4 bases and J 0 bases, with 12 bases left between them. This CDR3 is built from 14 residues. Per germline, CDR1 GTSNPN and CDR2 SVGIG (reference sequence). This chain's CDR3 is CAWTPGLMNTEAFF. CDR3 nucleotides: TGTGCCTGGACTCCGGGACTGATGAACACTGAAGCTTTCTTT.

This rearrangement joins TRBV28 to TRBJ1-4; D possibly corresponds to TRBD1 (5 bases). The V and J ends lost 6 bases and 8 bases respectively, with 16 bases between them. The germline V gene encodes CDR1 MDHEN and CDR2 SYDVKM. The CDR3 totals 14 residues. The CDR3 DNA reads TGTGCCAGCAGCGGCGGCCCTAAGGGGGAAAAACTGTTTTTT. It specifies CASSGGPKGEKLFF.

This clone came up once. The chain is built from TRBV10-3 and TRBJ1-5, with D uncertain. V was shortened by 5 bases and J by 2 bases, with 10 bases between the two germline ends. The V gene's germline CDR1 is ENHRY and CDR2 SYGVKD. CDR3 size: 14 residues. The CDR3 coding sequence is TGTGCCATCAGTCTCGGGGTGGGCAATCAGCCCCAGCATTTT. Protein product: CAISLGVGNQPQHF.

This clone was counted between two and nine times. Distinct nucleotide sequences in the sample also encode this CDR3. The rearrangement uses TRBV27 and TRBJ1-2; 9 positions agree with TRBD1. V lost 6 bases and J lost 6; bases outside the gene matches: 5. This CDR3 region has 13 residues. Germline loops: CDR1 MNHEY, CDR2 SMNVEV (reference sequence). CDR3 amino acids: CASSRGQGHGYTF. The CDR3 bases are TGTGCCAGCAGCCGGGGACAGGGACATGGCTACACCTTC.

This clone was seen just once. The identical CDR3 is also encoded by other nucleotide sequences in the sample. V gene TRBV7-8 combines with J gene TRBJ2-1; tentative D call: TRBD1 (5 bases). The length of the CDR3 is 16 residues. CDR1 is SGHVS, CDR2 FQNEAQ, per germline. V was shortened by 3 bases and J by 3 bases, with 15 bases between the two germline ends. The CDR3 spells CASSLLKGLDYNEQFF. In DNA form, the CDR3 reads TGTGCCAGCAGCTTGTTAAAGGGGCTCGACTACAATGAGCAGTTCTTC.

This clone was detected only once. The sample contains more than one DNA sequence encoding this CDR3. The J gene is TRBJ2-5, the V gene TRBV5-1; 7 positions match TRBD1. V was clipped by 0 bases and J by 2 bases; unmatched bases: 1. The CDR3 is 14 amino acids. Germline-derived CDR1 and CDR2 are SGHRS and YFSETQ. CDR3 bases: TGCGCCAGCAGCTTGGGGGGACAGCAAGAGACCCAGTACTTC. Amino acids: CASSLGGQQETQYF.

This sequence joins TRBV24-1 and TRBJ1-2; D ambiguous. The CDR3 extends over 14 amino acids. Germline values: CDR1 KGHDR, CDR2 SFDVKD. V was shortened by 4 bases and J by 3 bases, with 11 bases between the two germline ends. The CDR3 bases are TGTGCCACCAGTGAGAAAGGGAGGGACTATGGCTACACCTTC. This translates into CATSEKGRDYGYTF.

The chain recombines TRBV30 with TRBJ2-7; maybe TRBD2 (6 bases). Germline CDR1 GTSNPN, CDR2 SVGIG (reference sequence). CDR3 length: 12 residues. V lost 2 bases to trimming and J lost 3 bases, with 8 bases between them. The CDR3 sequence: CAWSSGGYEQYF. CDR3 coding DNA: TGTGCCTGGAGTTCCGGGGGCTACGAGCAGTACTTC.

This chain joins TRBV12-3 or TRBV12-4 and TRBJ2-7; perhaps TRBD1 as D (5 bases). Trimming took off 3 bases at V and 6 bases at J, with 6 bases between the two ends. The CDR3 length is 11 residues. DNA for the CDR3: TGTGCCAGCAGTTTCAGGGCCGAGCAGTACTTC. It encodes CASSFRAEQYF.

This clone was picked up one time. This chain uses TRBV9 with TRBJ2-2; a weak D match, TRBD1 (6 bases). The germline V gene encodes CDR1 SGDLS and CDR2 YYNGEE. V lost 3 bases and J 0 bases, leaving 9 bases between the germline ends. This CDR3 contains 15 residues. The CDR3 here is CASSDRDPNTGELFF. DNA for the CDR3: TGTGCCAGCAGCGACAGGGACCCGAACACCGGGGAGCTGTTTTTT. Variable domain in full (rest from reference TRBV9 and TRBJ2-2): DSGVTQTPKHLITATGQRVTLRCSPRSGDLSVYWYQQSLDQGLQFLIQYYNGEERAKGNILERFSAQQFPDLHSELNLSSLELGDSALYFCASSDRDPNTGELFFGEGSRLTVL.

The chain couples TRBV7-8 to TRBJ2-7; 8 bases map to TRBD1. Germline CDR1 is SGHVS and CDR2 is FQNEAQ. J gave up 6 bases and V 1 base, and 5 bases lay outside the gene matches. The CDR3 is made up of 14 amino acids. The CDR3, as DNA: TGTGCCAGCAGCTTAGAGACAGGGGAATTCGAGCAGTACTTC. It codes for CASSLETGEFEQYF. Looking up the rest from reference TRBV7-8 and TRBJ2-7 gives the full variable domain: GAGVSQSPRYKVAKRGQDVALRCDPISGHVSLFWYQQALGQGPEFLTYFQNEAQLDKSGLPSDRFFAERPEGSVSTLKIQRTQQEDSAVYLCASSLETGEFEQYFGPGTRLTVT.

The chain links TRBV5-1 to TRBJ1-6; 9 bases line up with TRBD1. This CDR3 spans 15 amino acids. The germline CDR1 and CDR2 sequences are SGHRS and YFSETQ. With V trimmed by 4 bases and J by 10 bases, 9 bases remained unmatched. CDR3: CASSPPGTGRSPLHF. As DNA, the CDR3 is TGCGCCAGCAGCCCGCCCGGGACAGGGCGATCACCCCTCCACTTT.

Only one count was recorded for this clone. V is TRBV5-4 and J is TRBJ1-6; a possible D gene is TRBD1 (5 bases). The CDR3 loop spans 16 amino acids. Germline-derived CDR1 and CDR2 are SGHNT and YYREEE (reference sequence). V gave up 2 bases and J gave up 2 bases, with 11 bases separating them. The CDR3 spells CASSFSGGTYNSPLHF. The DNA for the CDR3 is TGTGCCAGCAGCTTCTCCGGGGGGACCTATAATTCACCCCTCCACTTT.

The CDR3 region is CASSQETGSQYF. The CDR3 bases are TGTGCCAGCAGCCAAGAAACTGGTTCGCAGTATTTT. The chain recombines TRBV3-1 (or the pseudogene TRBV3-2) with TRBJ2-3; no reliable D call. V lost 0 bases and J lost 10, with 8 bases in between. Looked up from germline, CDR1 is LGHDT and CDR2 is YNNKEL (reference sequence). The CDR3 covers 12 residues.

This chain links TRBV6-5 with TRBJ2-5; 8 positions agree with TRBD2. The CDR3 sequence is 15 residues long. The junction had 8 bases not matched to a gene; V was cut back by 6 bases and J by 2 bases. The germline CDR1 and CDR2 sequences are MNHEY and SVGAGI. The CDR3 nucleotides are TGTGCCAGCAGCGACTGGGGCGGGGGGCAAGAGACCCAGTACTTC. It encodes CASSDWGGGQETQYF.